The 27 T cell receptor beta chains below all came from one sample that was sequenced in a study of blood T cells in healthy people across ages. A J-beta primer mix and a sample-barcoded 5' primer were used in a second PCR of roughly 7 to 12 cycles. MiXCR, run by TCRdb on the 5' RACE reads, gives a single entry per CDR3 protein. Among more than 1,400,000 distinct CDR3 sequences, around 39% were seen once, and the ten largest hold 7% to 9.5%. The sequencing input was blood. The receptors were gathered from a young woman in good health.

The genes are TRBV5-1 and TRBJ2-7; 9 nucleotides align to TRBD1. Germline CDR1 reads SGHRS; CDR2 reads YFSETQ. This CDR3 contains 15 residues. V dropped 4 bases and J dropped 3; count of bases not matched to a gene: 8. As DNA, the CDR3 is TGCGCCAGCAGCCCAGGGACAGGGCGGAACTACGAGCAGTACTTC. Its translation is CASSPGTGRNYEQYF.

This clonotype came up a few times. The chain couples TRBV6-6 to TRBJ2-3; 14 nucleotides match TRBD2. CDR1 MNHNY and CDR2 SVGAGI come from the germline V gene (reference sequence). Trimming took 5 bases from V and 2 from J; bases not matched to a gene: 3. This CDR3 region has 16 residues. The CDR3, as DNA: TGTGCCAGCAGTAGACTAGCGGGGGGGTACACAGATACGCAGTATTTT. Translated, it gives CASSRLAGGYTDTQYF.

The genes are TRBV20-1 and TRBJ2-1; 11 bases are shared with TRBD2. Germline-derived CDR1 and CDR2 are DFQATT and SNEGSKA (reference sequence). The CDR3 runs 15 residues. Trimming took 5 bases from V and 7 from J; bases not matched to a gene: 10. The CDR3 here is CSALAGGPVNNEQFF. The CDR3 DNA sequence: TGCAGTGCTTTAGCGGGGGGGCCGGTAAATAATGAGCAGTTCTTC.

Points on this clonotype: The junction departs from the called germline gene at one end, perhaps through a read error. In DNA form, the CDR3 reads TGTGCCGGCAGGGAGCGGTATACTGCCGGGGAGCTGTTTTTT. Translation: CAGRERYTAGELFF. V is TRBV7-9 and J is TRBJ2-2; either TRBD1 or TRBD2 may supply D (5 bases each). Germline assignment: CDR1 SEHNR and CDR2 FQNEAQ (reference sequence). The CDR3 is 14 amino acids.

The chain carries TRBV2 and TRBJ2-5; D unclear. The end of the DNA is better explained by TRBJ2-7, so the J call may be wrong. Germline lookup yields CDR1 SNHLY and CDR2 FYNNEI. The length of the CDR3 is 16 residues. The CDR3 sequence: CASSAPAITSAPEQYF. The CDR3 nucleotides read TGTGCCAGCAGTGCCCCCGCGATAACCTCGGCCCCCGAGCAGTACTTC.

This clonotype was observed a handful of times. CDR3 region: CASNYRTSGSETQYF. The CDR3 DNA reads TGTGCCAGCAACTACCGGACTAGCGGGTCCGAGACCCAGTACTTC. The gene calls are TRBV6-5 and TRBJ2-5; the match to TRBD2 covers 11 bases. There are 15 residues in the CDR3. Germline loops: CDR1 MNHEY, CDR2 SVGAGI. Trimming at V came to 7 bases and at J to 5 bases, leaving 9 bases not matched to a gene.

The V call is TRBV29-1, the J call TRBJ2-5, with D maybe TRBD2 (5 bases). The CDR3 extends over 15 amino acids. Germline values: CDR1 SQVTM, CDR2 ANQGSEA. V was trimmed by 1 base and J by 11 bases, leaving 23 bases between them. The CDR3 protein is CSVEGGVLSKNIQYF. In DNA form, the CDR3 reads TGCAGCGTTGAAGGGGGAGTTTTAAGCAAAAATATTCAGTACTTC. Full variable domain (missing parts from reference TRBV29-1 and TRBJ2-5): SAVISQKPSRDICQRGTSLTIQCQVDSQVTMMFWYRQQPGQSLTLIATANQGSEATYESGFVIDKFPISRPNLTFSTLTVSNMSPEDSSIYLCSVEGGVLSKNIQYFGPGTRLLVL.

V usage is TRBV2 and J usage is TRBJ2-7; no reliable D call. The CDR3 runs 15 residues. V shed 0 bases and J shed 7 bases, with 16 bases lying between them. Germline V lookup: CDR1 SNHLY, CDR2 FYNNEI. The CDR3 is CASSEAGQPHNEQYF. CDR3 bases: TGTGCCAGCAGTGAAGCTGGGCAGCCCCACAATGAGCAGTACTTC.

The rearrangement joins TRBV2 to TRBJ2-7, with TRBD1 matching 7 bases. J gave up 12 bases and V 2 bases, and 13 bases lay outside the gene matches. This CDR3 is 14 amino acids long. The germline V gene has CDR1 SNHLY and CDR2 FYNNEI. The CDR3: CASSERRQGETRYF. In DNA, the CDR3 is TGTGCCAGCAGTGAAAGAAGGCAGGGGGAGACCCGGTACTTC.

The rearrangement links TRBV20-1 to TRBJ2-2; the D is unclear. From germline, CDR1 is DFQATT and CDR2 SNEGSKA (reference sequence). This CDR3 is built from 14 residues. V was clipped by 3 bases and J by 8 bases, with 16 bases between them. The CDR3 loop reads CSASHSLGSGELFF. CDR3 coding DNA: TGCAGTGCTAGTCATTCTTTAGGTTCAGGGGAGCTGTTTTTT.

The chain has TRBV9 and TRBJ2-3; D is uncertain. CDR1 is SGDLS and CDR2 is YYNGEE in the germline V gene. CDR3 size: 14 residues. The V end was cut by 0 bases, the J end by 5 bases, with 10 bases between. The CDR3 here is CASSVGLPGDTQYF. Written as DNA, the CDR3 is TGTGCCAGCAGCGTAGGACTCCCGGGAGATACGCAGTATTTT.

The chain recombines TRBV3-1 with TRBJ2-7, with no clear D. Trimming shortened V by 0 bases and J by 2 bases, and 14 bases separated the two germline ends. The CDR3 totals 16 residues. Germline-derived CDR1 and CDR2 are LGHDT and YNNKEL (reference sequence). The CDR3 DNA follows: TGTGCCAGCAGCCAAGATTTAGTGGGCTCGGCCTACGAGCAGTACTTC. This gives the protein CASSQDLVGSAYEQYF.

This chain joins TRBV6-5 and TRBJ2-2, with D unclear. Germline CDR1 and CDR2: MNHEY and SVGAGI. V was pared by 0 bases and J by 0 bases, with 11 bases between. CDR3 length equals 17 residues. CDR3 protein: CASSYSLAVANTGELFF. In DNA, the CDR3 is TGTGCCAGCAGTTACTCATTGGCAGTCGCGAACACCGGGGAGCTGTTTTTT.

The V and J genes are TRBV29-1 and TRBJ2-1; no reliable D call. The V end was cut by 5 bases, the J end by 9 bases, with 11 bases between. The CDR3 consists of 11 residues. CDR1 is SQVTM, CDR2 ANQGSEA, per germline. CDR3 loop: CSVLDTSEQFF. CDR3 nucleotides: TGCAGCGTTCTAGATACCTCTGAGCAGTTCTTC.

The rearrangement joins TRBV29-1 to TRBJ1-4, with D possibly TRBD1 on 5 matching bases. Germline CDR1 reads SQVTM; CDR2 reads ANQGSEA. The CDR3 is 15 residues long. The germline V and J ends were trimmed by 1 base and 7 bases, with 16 bases remaining between them. This CDR3 reads CSVEGFGGTGEKLFF. In DNA, the CDR3 is TGCAGCGTTGAAGGGTTTGGGGGTACCGGTGAAAAACTGTTTTTT.

The CDR3 reads CASSTPGLREKLFF. DNA for the CDR3: TGTGCCAGCAGTACCCCAGGGCTACGGGAAAAACTGTTTTTT. The rearrangement links TRBV28 to TRBJ1-4; D is perhaps TRBD1 (5 bases). Between the trimmed V and J ends, which lost 5 bases and 8 bases, there was a span of 15 bases. Per germline, CDR1 MDHEN and CDR2 SYDVKM. The CDR3 has 14 amino acids.

This chain joins TRBV12-3 or TRBV12-4 and TRBJ2-1, with 13 bases matching TRBD2. The CDR3 contains 18 residues. After removal of 6 bases from V and 10 bases from J, the junction contained 18 bases not matched to a gene. As DNA, the CDR3 is TGTGCCAGCAGCCACCCGACTACTAGCGGGGGGGCCCGGGGAGAGCAGTTCTTC. The encoded protein is CASSHPTTSGGARGEQFF.

The chain combines TRBV9 with TRBJ2-1, with TRBD1 identical over 8 bases. CDR1 and CDR2 (germline): SGDLS, YYNGEE. The CDR3 totals 14 residues. V dropped 4 bases and J dropped 7; count of bases not matched to a gene: 7. The CDR3 sequence: CASSTGQGGNEQFF. The DNA of the CDR3 is TGTGCCAGCAGCACCGGACAGGGTGGGAATGAGCAGTTCTTC.

This clonotype was seen only a few times. The V gene is TRBV2, the J gene TRBJ2-2; D might be TRBD2 (6 bases). Per germline, CDR1 SNHLY and CDR2 FYNNEI. The V and J ends lost 10 bases and 9 bases respectively, with 15 bases between them. The CDR3 covers 12 residues. CDR3 protein: CATTGGSRELFF. The CDR3 coding sequence is TGTGCCACCACCGGAGGGTCCCGGGAGCTGTTTTTT.

This rearrangement joins TRBV18 to TRBJ2-5; 7 nucleotides line up with TRBD1. The CDR3 runs to 15 residues. The V gene's germline CDR1 is KGHSH and CDR2 LQKENI. Trimming took 5 bases from V and 4 from J; bases not matched to a gene: 10. The CDR3 nucleotides read TGTGCCAGCTCATCCAGGGGGTCCCTTCGAGAGACCCAGTACTTC. Amino acid sequence: CASSSRGSLRETQYF.

About this clonotype itself: Sequence at one end of the junction differs from germline and may be a read error. The V gene is TRBV7-9, the J gene TRBJ2-5; D remains ambiguous. The CDR3 has 14 amino acids. Germline-derived CDR1 and CDR2 are SEHNR and FQNEAQ (reference sequence). Here the CDR3 reads CASTLIGQGPTQYF. CDR3 coding DNA: TGTGCCAGCACCCTCATAGGCCAAGGACCGACCCAGTACTTT.

The rearrangement joins TRBV4-2 to TRBJ2-1; 9 bases are shared with TRBD2. Germline loops: CDR1 LGHNA, CDR2 YNFKEQ. With V trimmed by 0 bases and J by 6 bases, 12 bases remained unmatched. The CDR3 is made up of 18 amino acids. The chain's CDR3 is CASSQEFVTSGHFNEQFF. CDR3 nucleotide sequence: TGTGCCAGCAGCCAAGAATTTGTGACTAGCGGACACTTCAATGAGCAGTTCTTC.

This clonotype has a single count. V usage is TRBV28 and J usage is TRBJ1-4, with D uncertain. The CDR3 is 15 residues long. The germline V and J ends were trimmed by 6 bases and 5 bases, with 16 bases remaining between them. Germline V gene data show CDR1 as MDHEN and CDR2 as SYDVKM. CDR3 residues: CASSSRPQPNEKLFF. The CDR3 DNA sequence: TGTGCCAGCAGCTCCAGACCCCAGCCCAATGAAAAACTGTTTTTT.

This clonotype turned up a few times. The rearrangement uses TRBV21-1 and TRBJ2-7; the table's D gene call, TRBD1, was not cross checked with the DNA. TRBV21-1 is marked as a pseudogene. The CDR3 contains 15 residues. CDR3 residues: CASSATGRTGDEQYF. The DNA of the CDR3 is TGTGCCAGCAGCGCAACCGGGAGAACAGGGGACGAGCAGTACTTC.

The chain carries TRBV18 and TRBJ2-1, with TRBD2 identical over 9 bases. Looked up from germline, CDR1 is KGHSH and CDR2 is LQKENI. This CDR3 has 16 amino acids. Trimming took 2 bases from V and 9 from J; bases not matched to a gene: 11. In DNA, the CDR3 is TGTGCCAGCTCACCAGGCTTCGCGGGAGGGGCGGGTGAGCAGTTCTTC. It translates to CASSPGFAGGAGEQFF.

V is TRBV6-6 and J is TRBJ1-5, with D possibly being TRBD1 (6 bases). Trimming took off 5 bases at V and 3 bases at J, with 14 bases between the two ends. This CDR3 has 15 amino acids. Germline V CDR1 and CDR2: MNHNY, SVGAGI (reference sequence). The CDR3 protein is CASSGGQGNNQPQHF. Written as DNA, the CDR3 is TGTGCCAGCAGTGGGGGGCAGGGGAACAATCAGCCCCAGCATTTT.

This clonotype was observed a few times. The rearrangement uses TRBV11-2 and TRBJ2-1; maybe TRBD2 (7 bases). The V end was cut by 2 bases, the J end by 5 bases, with 19 bases between. Germline V CDR1 and CDR2: SGHAT, FQNNGV. The CDR3 covers 17 residues. CDR3 amino acids: CASSLRWGGAKNNEQFF. As DNA, the CDR3 is TGTGCCAGCAGCTTAAGGTGGGGGGGGGCGAAAAACAATGAGCAGTTCTTC.